Each of the 17 T cell receptor beta chains below was sequenced from the same sample in a study of cytomegalovirus exposure and HLA in healthy donors. Both 60 Vbeta primers and 13 Jbeta primers went into the PCR. Generated by immunoSEQ multiplex PCR, the TCRdb table keeps only in-frame clones and is missing some. This table holds tens of thousands of clones, about 65% found once. The source material was PBMCs. The receptors were gathered from a man aged 50 or older in good health and CMV-seropositive.

This clone was detected only a few times. This chain connects TRBV7-9 to TRBJ2-6; no definite D call. This CDR3 contains 17 residues. The ends were cut back, 4 bases at V and 0 bases at J, with 13 bases in the middle. Looked up from germline, CDR1 is SEHNR and CDR2 is FQNEAQ (reference sequence). The CDR3 DNA reads TGTGCCAGCAGCTCCATTGTTTCGGGCTCTGGGGCCAACGTCCTGACTTTC. Its protein is CASSSIVSGSGANVLTF.

This clone was seen only a few times. The chain joins TRBV2 to TRBJ2-3; TRBD2 might be the D (5 bases). Germline V gives CDR1 SNHLY, CDR2 FYNNEI. V lost 7 bases and J lost 5, with 13 bases in between. The CDR3 extends over 13 amino acids. CDR3 protein: CASTGHEGDTQYF. The CDR3 bases are TGTGCCAGCACGGGTCATGAGGGAGATACGCAGTATTTT.

The chain joins TRBV13 to TRBJ2-7; tentatively, D is TRBD1 (5 bases). The CDR3 totals 15 residues. The germline V gene encodes CDR1 PRHDT and CDR2 FYEKMQ (reference sequence). V lost 4 bases, J lost 6 bases, and 19 bases lay in between. The CDR3 DNA reads as TGTGCCAGCAGCTCCCGCTGGGCAGGGATTGGCGAGCAGTACTTC. Amino acids: CASSSRWAGIGEQYF.

The chain combines TRBV11-2 with TRBJ1-5; D gene unclear. The V end lost 1 base, the J end lost 2 bases, and 9 bases lay between the germline ends. Germline V gene sequence: CDR1 SGHAT, CDR2 FQNNGV. The CDR3 contains 15 residues. The CDR3 protein is CASSLGGLGNQPQHF. The CDR3 bases are TGTGCCAGCAGCTTAGGAGGGCTCGGCAATCAGCCCCAGCATTTT.

This clone turned up a few times. The chain couples TRBV5-1 to TRBJ1-1, with D perhaps matching TRBD1 (6 bases). Germline loops: CDR1 SGHRS, CDR2 YFSETQ. Deletions cut 1 base from V and 2 bases from J, with 12 bases between. CDR3 length equals 15 residues. CDR3 sequence: CASSLSTGHNTEAFF. The CDR3 nucleotides read TGCGCCAGCAGCTTGTCGACAGGTCACAACACTGAAGCTTTCTTT.

CDR3 DNA sequence: TGTGCCAGCAGCTCGGGTTTGGGCGGGATGGTGGTGGGTGAGCAGTTCTTC. It yields the protein CASSSGLGGMVVGEQFF. The V gene is TRBV7-9, the J gene TRBJ2-1; TRBD2 is a possible D gene (6 bases). CDR1 is SEHNR, CDR2 FQNEAQ, per germline (reference sequence). Trimming left V 4 bases short and J 9 bases short, with 25 bases between. The CDR3 spans 17 residues.

This clone was recorded only once. V usage is TRBV29-1 and J usage is TRBJ2-5, with 11 bases fitting TRBD1. J gave up 4 bases and V 7 bases, and 5 bases lay outside the gene matches. Germline-derived CDR1 and CDR2 are SQVTM and ANQGSEA. This CDR3 spans 13 amino acids. The CDR3 region has the DNA TGCAGCGCCCCGGGACAGGGGGGAGAGACCCAGTACTTC. It yields the protein CSAPGQGGETQYF.

On this clone itself: Germline is not matched at one junction end, which may reflect a read error. The chain employs TRBV30 and TRBJ1-4, with D uncertain. Germline assignment: CDR1 GTSNPN and CDR2 SVGIG (reference sequence). There are 11 residues in the CDR3. In nucleotides, the CDR3 is TGTGCCTGGAGTCCGGGTCTACGACCAATTTTT. Protein sequence: CAWSPGLRPIF.

This sequence joins TRBV30 and TRBJ1-3; D gene unclear. CDR1 and CDR2 (germline): GTSNPN, SVGIG (reference sequence). Trimming cost V 5 bases and J 0 bases, with 11 bases left between them. The CDR3 extends over 14 amino acids. The CDR3 spells CAWDRGLSGNTIYF. DNA for the CDR3: TGTGCCTGGGATCGAGGCCTCTCTGGAAACACCATATATTTT.

The genes are TRBV25-1 and TRBJ1-5, with TRBD1 matching over 8 bases. The germline V gene has CDR1 MGHDK and CDR2 SYGVNS. The CDR3 totals 13 residues. Unmatched junction bases numbered 2, after V lost 5 bases and J lost 5 bases. Here the CDR3 reads CASSQTGDQPQHF. The CDR3 bases are TGTGCCAGCAGTCAGACAGGGGATCAGCCCCAGCATTTT.

The sample holds one count of this clone. The chain has TRBV30 and TRBJ2-1; no reliable D call. Between the trimmed V and J ends, which lost 2 bases and 10 bases, there was a span of 12 bases. The CDR3 loop spans 12 amino acids. Germline assignment: CDR1 GTSNPN and CDR2 SVGIG (reference sequence). The CDR3 sequence is CAWSPRPREQFF. DNA for the CDR3: TGTGCCTGGAGTCCCAGGCCACGGGAGCAGTTCTTC.

The rearrangement uses TRBV7-8 and TRBJ1-4; TRBD1 matches 10 bases. The CDR3 sequence is 17 residues long. CDR1 and CDR2 from the germline V gene are SGHVS and FQNEAQ. Losses at the gene ends were 3 bases for V and 8 bases for J; bases not matched to a gene: 12. In DNA form, the CDR3 reads TGTGCCAGCAGCTTCCAAAGACAGGGGGCGAAGGGGGAAAAACTGTTTTTT. Translated: CASSFQRQGAKGEKLFF.

The chain recombines TRBV6-6 with TRBJ1-2; D is unclear. Germline V gives CDR1 MNHNY, CDR2 SVGAGI (reference sequence). The V gene lost 0 bases and the J gene lost 1 base, with 6 bases spanning the gap. This CDR3 has 14 amino acids. Here the CDR3 reads CASSYSQDNYGYTF. The CDR3 DNA reads TGTGCCAGCAGTTACTCCCAGGATAACTATGGCTACACCTTC.

This chain uses TRBV10-3 with TRBJ2-7; possible D gene TRBD1, 6 bases. In germline, CDR1 is ENHRY, CDR2 SYGVKD. Trimming pared 4 bases from V and 1 base from J, leaving 14 bases between. The CDR3 has 15 amino acids. CDR3 amino acids: CAISVFAGDSYEQYF. CDR3 bases: TGTGCCATCAGTGTTTTTGCAGGGGATTCCTACGAGCAGTACTTC.

This clone appeared a few times. DNA for the CDR3: TGTGCCAGCAGCCAAGCAGGGCCAGGAAACACCATATATTTT. The encoded protein is CASSQAGPGNTIYF. The V and J genes are TRBV4-2 and TRBJ1-3, with D maybe TRBD1 (5 bases). Trimming cost V 1 base and J 4 bases, with 8 bases left between them. The CDR3 is 14 amino acids. The germline gives CDR1 LGHNA, CDR2 YNFKEQ.

The chain is built from TRBV6-5 and TRBJ1-1, with a tentative D call TRBD1 (5 bases). The CDR3 extends over 13 amino acids. V gave up 7 bases and J gave up 3 bases, with 12 bases separating them. In germline, CDR1 is MNHEY, CDR2 SVGAGI. CDR3 protein: CASTHSGDTEAFF. The CDR3 DNA is TGTGCCAGCACCCACTCGGGGGACACTGAAGCTTTCTTT.

The chain joins TRBV7-6 to TRBJ1-4; the match to TRBD1 covers 9 bases. CDR1 is SGHVS, CDR2 FNYEAQ, per germline. The CDR3 is 14 residues long. Trimming removed 2 bases from V and 7 bases from J; junction bases left unmatched: 2. The CDR3 DNA is TGTGCCAGCAGCTTAACAGGGGGCTTTGAAAAACTGTTTTTT. It yields the protein CASSLTGGFEKLFF.